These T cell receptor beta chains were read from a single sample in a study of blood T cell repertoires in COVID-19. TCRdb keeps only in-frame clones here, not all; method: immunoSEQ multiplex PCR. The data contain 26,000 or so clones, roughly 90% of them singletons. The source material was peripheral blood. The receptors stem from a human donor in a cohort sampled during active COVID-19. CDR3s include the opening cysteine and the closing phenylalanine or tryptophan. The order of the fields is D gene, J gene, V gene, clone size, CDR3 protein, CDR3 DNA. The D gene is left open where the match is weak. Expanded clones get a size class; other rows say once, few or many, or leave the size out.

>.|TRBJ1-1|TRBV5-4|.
CASSPTANTEAFF
TGTGCCAGCAGCCCCACAGCGAACACTGAAGCTTTCTTT
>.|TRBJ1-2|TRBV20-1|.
CSASSGKSYGYTF
TGCAGTGCTAGTTCAGGAAAAAGCTATGGCTACACCTTC
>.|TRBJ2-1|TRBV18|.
CASSPGRAGNSEQFF
TGTGCCAGCTCACCAGGCAGGGCAGGCAACTCGGAGCAGTTCTTC
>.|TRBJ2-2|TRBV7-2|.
CASSKSATVTGELFF
TGTGCCAGCAGCAAATCCGCTACAGTAACCGGGGAGCTGTTTTTT
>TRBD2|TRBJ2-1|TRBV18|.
CASSPKTGGRNEQFF
TGTGCCAGCTCACCAAAAACGGGGGGGCGCAATGAGCAGTTCTTC
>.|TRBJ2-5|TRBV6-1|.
CASSESGEQETQYF
TGTGCCAGCAGTGAATCGGGGGAACAAGAGACCCAGTACTTC
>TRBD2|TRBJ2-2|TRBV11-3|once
CASSSSGGFTGELFF
TGTGCCAGCAGCTCTAGCGGGGGATTCACCGGGGAGCTGTTTTTT
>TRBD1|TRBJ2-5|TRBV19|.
CATQRQGGETQYF
TGTGCCACCCAGAGACAGGGGGGAGAGACCCAGTACTTC
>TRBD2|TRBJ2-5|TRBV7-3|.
CASSLGRGGEETQYF
TGTGCCAGCAGCTTAGGGCGGGGGGGTGAAGAGACCCAGTACTTC
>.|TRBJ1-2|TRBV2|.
CASSRAGEGGYTF
TGTGCCAGCAGTAGGGCAGGGGAGGGTGGCTACACCTTC
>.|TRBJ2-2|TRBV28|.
CASSLLAGELFF
TGTGCCAGCAGTTTACTCGCCGGGGAGCTGTTTTTT
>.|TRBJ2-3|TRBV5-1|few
CASSLGRGRTRSTDTQYF
TGCGCCAGCAGCTTGGGGCGGGGCCGCACCCGTAGCACAGATACGCAGTATTTT
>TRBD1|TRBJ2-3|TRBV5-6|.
CASSPRPGTGEITDTQYF
TGTGCCAGCAGCCCTCGTCCCGGGACAGGGGAAATCACAGATACGCAGTATTTT
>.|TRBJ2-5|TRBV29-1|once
CSVYNPGTYETQYF
TGCAGCGTTTATAATCCCGGGACTTATGAGACCCAGTACTTC
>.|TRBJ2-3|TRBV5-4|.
CASSHASQGTDTQYF
TGTGCCAGCAGCCACGCCTCGCAGGGCACAGATACGCAGTATTTT
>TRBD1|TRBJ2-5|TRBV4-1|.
CASSQGQGRETQYF
TGCGCCAGCAGCCAAGGACAGGGGAGAGAGACCCAGTACTTC
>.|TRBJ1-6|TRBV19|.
CASGRGGANSPLHF
TGTGCCAGCGGCCGGGGAGGGGCTAATTCACCCCTCCACTTT
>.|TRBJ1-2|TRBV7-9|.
CASSPMMSGREDYGYTF
TGTGCCAGCAGCCCAATGATGAGTGGCAGGGAGGACTATGGCTACACCTTC
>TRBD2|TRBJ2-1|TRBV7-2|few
CASSLSGGSAAEQFF
TGTGCCAGCAGCCTTAGCGGGGGGTCCGCCGCGGAGCAGTTCTTC
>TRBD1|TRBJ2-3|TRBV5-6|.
CASSYRGQRTDTQYF
TGTGCCAGCAGCTACAGGGGGCAGCGAACAGATACGCAGTATTTT
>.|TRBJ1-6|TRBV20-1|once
CSVQPGAPLHF
TGCAGTGTGCAACCCGGGGCACCCCTCCACTTT
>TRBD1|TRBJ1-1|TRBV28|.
CASSFRTGGTEAFF
TGTGCCAGCAGTTTCAGGACAGGGGGAACTGAAGCTTTCTTT
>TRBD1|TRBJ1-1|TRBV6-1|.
CASREDRGWTEAFF
TGTGCCAGCAGGGAAGACAGGGGGTGGACTGAAGCTTTCTTT
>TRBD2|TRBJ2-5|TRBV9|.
CASSPGGLGETQYF
TGTGCCAGCAGCCCGGGGGGGCTGGGAGAGACCCAGTACTTC
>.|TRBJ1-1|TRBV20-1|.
CSASTVDTEAFF
TGCAGTGCTAGTACGGTCGACACTGAAGCTTTCTTT
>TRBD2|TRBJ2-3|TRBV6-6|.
CASSLRTSGGSVTDTQYF
TGTGCCAGCAGTCTTCGGACTAGCGGGGGCTCCGTCACAGATACGCAGTATTTT
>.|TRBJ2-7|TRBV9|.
CASSVGRNWGPGEQYF
TGTGCCAGCAGCGTAGGGCGAAACTGGGGGCCGGGCGAGCAGTACTTC
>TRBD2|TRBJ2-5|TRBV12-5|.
CASSGGSQETQYF
TGTGCTAGTAGCGGGGGGTCCCAAGAGACCCAGTACTTC
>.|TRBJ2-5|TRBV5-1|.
CASSLADQVQETQYF
TGCGCCAGCAGCTTGGCCGATCAGGTCCAAGAGACCCAGTACTTC
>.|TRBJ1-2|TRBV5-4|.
CASSPDRGNYGYTF
TGTGCCAGCAGCCCCGATAGGGGAAACTATGGCTACACCTTC
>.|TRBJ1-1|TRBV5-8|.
CASSSLGGPAEAFF
TGTGCCAGCAGCTCCTTGGGGGGACCGGCTGAAGCTTTCTTT
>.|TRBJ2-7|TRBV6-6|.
CASRTQTGTNEQYF
TGTGCCAGCAGGACTCAGACAGGAACGAACGAGCAGTACTTC
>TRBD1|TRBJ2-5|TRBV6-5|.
CASSLRDRGQETQYF
TGTGCCAGCAGTCTCCGGGACAGGGGGCAAGAGACCCAGTACTTC
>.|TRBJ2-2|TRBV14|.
CASSRLGTWTGELFF
TGTGCCAGCAGCCGCCTTGGGACTTGGACCGGGGAGCTGTTTTTT
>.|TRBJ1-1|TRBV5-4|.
CASSFGGGLNTEAFF
TGTGCCAGCAGCTTTGGGGGGGGCTTGAACACTGAAGCTTTCTTT
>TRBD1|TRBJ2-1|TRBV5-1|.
CASSWTGDSYNEQFF
TGCGCCAGCAGCTGGACAGGGGACTCCTACAATGAGCAGTTCTTC
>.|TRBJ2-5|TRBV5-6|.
CASSFRFQETQYF
TGTGCCAGCAGCTTCAGGTTCCAAGAGACCCAGTACTTC
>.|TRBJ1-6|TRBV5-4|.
CASSRDSSSYNSPLHF
TGTGCCAGCAGCCGGGACTCGAGCTCCTATAATTCACCCCTCCACTTT
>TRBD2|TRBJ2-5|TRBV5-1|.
CASSKTSGGFETQYF
TGCGCCAGCAGCAAGACTAGCGGGGGGTTCGAGACCCAGTACTTC
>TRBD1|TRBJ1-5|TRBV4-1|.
CASSQEGGQGGQPQHF
TGCGCCAGCAGCCAAGAGGGGGGACAGGGCGGTCAGCCCCAGCATTTT
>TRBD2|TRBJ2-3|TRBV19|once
CASMGRDGTDTQYF
TGTGCCAGTATGGGGAGGGACGGCACAGATACGCAGTATTTT
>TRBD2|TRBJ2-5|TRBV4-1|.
CASSQDLGAGEETQYF
TGCGCCAGCAGCCAAGATCTCGGGGCGGGGGAAGAGACCCAGTACTTC
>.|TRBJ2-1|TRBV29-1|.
CSASPGVASNEQFF
TGCAGCGCCTCCCCGGGGGTGGCCTCCAATGAGCAGTTCTTC
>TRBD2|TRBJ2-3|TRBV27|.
CASTSRGGKIDTQYF
TGTGCCAGCACTAGCCGGGGGGGGAAGATAGATACGCAGTATTTT
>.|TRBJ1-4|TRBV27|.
CASSLKIRQGAPRRGEKLFF
TGTGCCAGCAGTTTAAAGATTCGGCAGGGTGCTCCCCGGAGGGGAGAAAAACTGTTTTTT
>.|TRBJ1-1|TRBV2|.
CASSVENLNTEAFF
TGTGCCAGCAGTGTAGAGAATTTGAACACTGAAGCTTTCTTT
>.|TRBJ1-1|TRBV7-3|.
CASSLMGGGDTEAFF
TGTGCCAGCAGCTTAATGGGAGGAGGAGACACTGAAGCTTTCTTT
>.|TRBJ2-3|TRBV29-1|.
CSVETGGTDTQYF
TGCAGCGTTGAAACGGGTGGCACAGATACGCAGTATTTT
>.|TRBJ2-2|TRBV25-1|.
CASRIQNTGELFF
TGTGCCAGCAGAATTCAGAACACCGGGGAGCTGTTTTTT
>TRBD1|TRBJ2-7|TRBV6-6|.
CASTRGRTGGAYEQYF
TGTGCCAGCACCCGGGGGAGGACAGGGGGTGCCTACGAGCAGTACTTC